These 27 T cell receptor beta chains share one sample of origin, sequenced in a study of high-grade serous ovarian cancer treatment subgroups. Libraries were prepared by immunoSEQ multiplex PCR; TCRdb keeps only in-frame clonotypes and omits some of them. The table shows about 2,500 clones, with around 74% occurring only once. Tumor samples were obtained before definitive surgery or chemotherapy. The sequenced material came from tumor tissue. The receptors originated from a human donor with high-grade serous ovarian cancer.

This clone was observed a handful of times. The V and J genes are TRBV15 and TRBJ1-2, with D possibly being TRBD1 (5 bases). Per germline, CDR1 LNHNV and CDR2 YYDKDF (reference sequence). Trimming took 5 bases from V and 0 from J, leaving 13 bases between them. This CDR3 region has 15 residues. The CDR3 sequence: CATSQDTLPNYGYTF. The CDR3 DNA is TGTGCCACCAGCCAGGACACGCTCCCTAACTATGGCTACACCTTC.

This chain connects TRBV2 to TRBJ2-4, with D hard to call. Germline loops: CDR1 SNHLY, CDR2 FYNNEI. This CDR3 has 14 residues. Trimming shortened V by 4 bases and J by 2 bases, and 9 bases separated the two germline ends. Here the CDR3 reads CASSAGTSKNIQYF. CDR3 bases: TGTGCCAGCAGTGCGGGCACCTCCAAAAACATTCAGTACTTC. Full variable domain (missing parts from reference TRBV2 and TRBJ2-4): EPEVTQTPSHQVTQMGQEVILRCVPISNHLYFYWYRQILGQKVEFLVSFYNNEISEKSEIFDDQFSVERPDGSNFTLKIRSTKLEDSAMYFCASSAGTSKNIQYFGAGTRLSVL.

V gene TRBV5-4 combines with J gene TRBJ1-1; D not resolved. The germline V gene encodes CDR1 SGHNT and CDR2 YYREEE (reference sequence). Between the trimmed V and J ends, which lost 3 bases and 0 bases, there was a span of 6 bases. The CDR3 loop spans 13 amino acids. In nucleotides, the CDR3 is TGTGCCAGCAGCTCTGAATTGAACACTGAAGCTTTCTTT. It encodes CASSSELNTEAFF.

The CDR3 DNA sequence: TGTGCCAGCAGCTTGTTCCCCCGCGTCGACAGAGGGAATGAGCAGTTCTTC. Residues: CASSLFPRVDRGNEQFF. The chain has TRBV5-4 and TRBJ2-1, with D perhaps assigned TRBD1 or TRBD2 (5 bases each). CDR1 and CDR2 from the germline V gene are SGHNT and YYREEE (reference sequence). The CDR3 runs 17 residues. Trimming took 1 base from V and 7 from J, leaving 21 bases between them.

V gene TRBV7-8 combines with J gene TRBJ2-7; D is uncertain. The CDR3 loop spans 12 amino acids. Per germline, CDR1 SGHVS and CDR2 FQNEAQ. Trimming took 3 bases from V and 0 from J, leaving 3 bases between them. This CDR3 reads CASSFLSYEQYF. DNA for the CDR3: TGTGCCAGCAGCTTCCTCTCCTACGAGCAGTACTTC.

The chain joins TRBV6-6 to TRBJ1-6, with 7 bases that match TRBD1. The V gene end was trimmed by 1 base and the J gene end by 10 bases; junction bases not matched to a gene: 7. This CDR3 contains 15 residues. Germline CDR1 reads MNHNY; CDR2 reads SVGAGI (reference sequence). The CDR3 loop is CASSYLTGSTSPLHF. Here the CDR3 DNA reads TGTGCCAGCAGTTACTTGACAGGGTCTACCTCACCCCTCCACTTT.

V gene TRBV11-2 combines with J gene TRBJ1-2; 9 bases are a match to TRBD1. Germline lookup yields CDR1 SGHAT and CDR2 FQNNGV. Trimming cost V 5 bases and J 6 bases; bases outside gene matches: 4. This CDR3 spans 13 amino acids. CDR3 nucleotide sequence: TGTGCCAGCAGCCACGGGACAGGGAATGGCTACACCTTC. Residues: CASSHGTGNGYTF.

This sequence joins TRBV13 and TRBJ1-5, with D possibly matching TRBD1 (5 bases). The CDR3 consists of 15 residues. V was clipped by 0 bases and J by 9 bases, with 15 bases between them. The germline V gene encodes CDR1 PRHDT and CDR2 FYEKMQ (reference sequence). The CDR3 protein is CASSLGRTPGTPQHF. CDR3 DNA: TGTGCCAGCAGCTTAGGGCGGACACCCGGGACGCCCCAGCATTTT.

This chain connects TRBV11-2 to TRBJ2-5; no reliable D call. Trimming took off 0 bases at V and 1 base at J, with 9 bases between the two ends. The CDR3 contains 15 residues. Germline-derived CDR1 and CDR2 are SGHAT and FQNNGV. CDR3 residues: CASSLDLGRQETQYF. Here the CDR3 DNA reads TGTGCCAGCAGCTTAGATTTGGGCCGCCAAGAGACCCAGTACTTC.

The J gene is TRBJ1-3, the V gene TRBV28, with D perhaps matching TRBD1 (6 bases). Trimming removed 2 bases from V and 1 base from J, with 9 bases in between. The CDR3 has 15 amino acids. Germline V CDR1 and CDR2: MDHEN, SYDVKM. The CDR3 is CASSLGGASGNTIYF. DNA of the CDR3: TGTGCCAGCAGTTTAGGGGGGGCTTCTGGAAACACCATATATTTT.

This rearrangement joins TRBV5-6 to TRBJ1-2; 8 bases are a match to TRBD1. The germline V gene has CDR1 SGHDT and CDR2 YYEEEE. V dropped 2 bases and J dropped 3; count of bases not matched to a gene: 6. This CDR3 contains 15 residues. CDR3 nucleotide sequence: TGTGCCAGCAGCTTTCTAGGACAGGGTGACTATGGCTACACCTTC. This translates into CASSFLGQGDYGYTF.

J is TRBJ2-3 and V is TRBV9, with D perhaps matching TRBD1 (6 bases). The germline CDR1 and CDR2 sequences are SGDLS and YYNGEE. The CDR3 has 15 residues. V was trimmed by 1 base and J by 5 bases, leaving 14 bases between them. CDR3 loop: CASSVYGQLVDTQYF. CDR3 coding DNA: TGTGCCAGCAGCGTATATGGACAGCTAGTAGATACGCAGTATTTT.

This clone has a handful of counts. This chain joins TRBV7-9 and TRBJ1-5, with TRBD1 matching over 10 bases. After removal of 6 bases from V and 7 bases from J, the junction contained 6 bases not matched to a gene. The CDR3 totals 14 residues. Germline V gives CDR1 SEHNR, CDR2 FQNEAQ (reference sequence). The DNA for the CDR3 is TGTGCCAGCAGTCCAGGACAGGGGGAACAGCCCCAGCATTTT. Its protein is CASSPGQGEQPQHF.

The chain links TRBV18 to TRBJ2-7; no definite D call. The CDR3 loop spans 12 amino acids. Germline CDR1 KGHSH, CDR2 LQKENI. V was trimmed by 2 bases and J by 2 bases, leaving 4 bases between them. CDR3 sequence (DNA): TGTGCCAGCTCACCAGTCACCTACGAGCAGTACTTC. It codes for CASSPVTYEQYF.

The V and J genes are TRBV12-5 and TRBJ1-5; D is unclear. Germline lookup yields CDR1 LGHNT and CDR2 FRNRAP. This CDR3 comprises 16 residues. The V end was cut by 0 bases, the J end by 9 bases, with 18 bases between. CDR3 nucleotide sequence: TGTGCTAGTGGTTTGGTAATGACCGAGCCCCAAGGGCCCCAGCATTTT. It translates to CASGLVMTEPQGPQHF.

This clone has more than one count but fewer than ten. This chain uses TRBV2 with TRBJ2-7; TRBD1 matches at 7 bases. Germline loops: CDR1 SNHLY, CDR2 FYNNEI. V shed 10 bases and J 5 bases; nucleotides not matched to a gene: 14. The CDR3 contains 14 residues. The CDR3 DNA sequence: TGTGCCACAAACTACAGGGGAATCGGCGACGAGCAGTACTTC. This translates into CATNYRGIGDEQYF.

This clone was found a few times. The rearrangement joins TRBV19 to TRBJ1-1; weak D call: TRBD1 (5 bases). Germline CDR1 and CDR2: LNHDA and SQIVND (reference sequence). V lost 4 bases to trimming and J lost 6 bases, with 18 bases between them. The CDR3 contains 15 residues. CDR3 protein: CASSTLQDKIAEAFF. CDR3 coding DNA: TGTGCCAGTAGTACCCTACAGGACAAAATCGCTGAAGCTTTCTTT.

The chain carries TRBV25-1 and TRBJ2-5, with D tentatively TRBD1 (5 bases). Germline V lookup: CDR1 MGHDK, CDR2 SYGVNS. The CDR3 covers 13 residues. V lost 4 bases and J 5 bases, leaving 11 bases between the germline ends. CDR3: CASSGQGVETQYF. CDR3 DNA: TGTGCCAGCAGTGGTCAGGGTGTGGAGACCCAGTACTTC.

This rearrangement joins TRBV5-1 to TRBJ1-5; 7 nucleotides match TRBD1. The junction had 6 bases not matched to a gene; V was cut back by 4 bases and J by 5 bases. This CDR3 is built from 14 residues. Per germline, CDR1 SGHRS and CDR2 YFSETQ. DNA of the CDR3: TGCGCCAGCAGCCCGACAGGGTATGATCAGCCCCAGCATTTT. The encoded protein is CASSPTGYDQPQHF.

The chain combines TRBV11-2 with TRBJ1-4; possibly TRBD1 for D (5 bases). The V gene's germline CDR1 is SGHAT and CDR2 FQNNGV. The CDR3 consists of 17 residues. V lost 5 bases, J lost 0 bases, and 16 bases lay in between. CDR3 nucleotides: TGTGCCAGCAGCCAACAGGACCTAATCGCAACTAATGAAAAACTGTTTTTT. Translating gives CASSQQDLIATNEKLFF.

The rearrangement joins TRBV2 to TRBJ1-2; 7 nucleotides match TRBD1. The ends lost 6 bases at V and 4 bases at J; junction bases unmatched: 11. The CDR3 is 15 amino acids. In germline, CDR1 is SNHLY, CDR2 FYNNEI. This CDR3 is CASSPPPGGGYGYTF. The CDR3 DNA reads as TGTGCCAGCAGCCCTCCCCCAGGGGGGGGCTATGGCTACACCTTC.

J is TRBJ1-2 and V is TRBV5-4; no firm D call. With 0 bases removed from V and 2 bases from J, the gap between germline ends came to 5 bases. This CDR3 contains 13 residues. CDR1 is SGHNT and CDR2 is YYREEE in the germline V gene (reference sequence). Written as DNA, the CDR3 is TGTGCCAGCAGCTTGGTATCGAACTATGGCTACACCTTC. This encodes CASSLVSNYGYTF.

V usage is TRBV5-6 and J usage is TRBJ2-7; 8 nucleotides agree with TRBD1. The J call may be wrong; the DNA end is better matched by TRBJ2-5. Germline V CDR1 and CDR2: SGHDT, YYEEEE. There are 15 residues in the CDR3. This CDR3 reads CASSYHRGNQETQYF. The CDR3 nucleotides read TGTGCCAGCAGCTACCACAGGGGGAACCAAGAGACCCAGTACTTC.

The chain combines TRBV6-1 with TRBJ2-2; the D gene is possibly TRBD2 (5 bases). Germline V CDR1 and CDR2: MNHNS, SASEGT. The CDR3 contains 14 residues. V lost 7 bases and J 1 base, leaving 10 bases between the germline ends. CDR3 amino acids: CASMRELNTGELFF. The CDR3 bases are TGTGCCAGCATGAGGGAGTTGAACACCGGGGAGCTGTTTTTT.

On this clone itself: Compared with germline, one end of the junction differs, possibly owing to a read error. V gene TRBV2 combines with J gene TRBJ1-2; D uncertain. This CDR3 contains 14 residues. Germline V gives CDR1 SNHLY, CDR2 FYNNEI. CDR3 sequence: CAGSDWTDSNGYTF. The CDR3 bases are TGTGCCGGCAGTGACTGGACGGATTCTAATGGCTACACCTTC.

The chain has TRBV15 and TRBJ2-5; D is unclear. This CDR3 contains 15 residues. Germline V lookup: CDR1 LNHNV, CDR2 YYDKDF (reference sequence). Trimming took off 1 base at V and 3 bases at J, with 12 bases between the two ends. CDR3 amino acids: CATSRGVNYEETQYF. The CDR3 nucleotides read TGTGCCACCAGCAGAGGCGTAAACTATGAAGAGACCCAGTACTTC.

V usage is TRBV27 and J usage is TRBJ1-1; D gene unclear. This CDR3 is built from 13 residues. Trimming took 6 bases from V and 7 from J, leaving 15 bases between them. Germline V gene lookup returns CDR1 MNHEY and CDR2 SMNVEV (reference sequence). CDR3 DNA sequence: TGTGCCAGCAGGGAGCCGGGTCGGAGTGAAGCTTTCTTT. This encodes CASREPGRSEAFF.